This section outlines one TCR beta chain sequence together with its context. Its target is not known. Mismatch with germline at one junction end may stem from a read error. Using RNA template, CDR3s of TCR alpha and beta were amplified with iRepertoire arm-PCR. TCRdb re-derived calls from the multiplex PCR reads in MiXCR, one entry per CDR3 protein. This table has a few hundred thousand distinct CDR3 sequences, more than 35% appearing once. The data were obtained in a study of glioma-infiltrating T cells. Study conclusions and caveats: Tissue and blood shared very few CDR3 sequences.

CDR3 length: 18 residues. The germline V gene has CDR1 SQVTM and CDR2 ANQGSEA. This TCR derives from a human donor with low-grade glioma or glioblastoma, undergoing nonglioma brain surgery, or in good health (not recorded which). Input material: glioma tissue, nonneoplastic brain tissue, or PBMCs (not recorded which). The chain is built from TRBV29-1 and TRBJ2-3; 12 bases agree with TRBD2. The CDR3 sequence: CSVIGPGLAGITTNTQYF. In DNA, the CDR3 is TGCAGCGTTATCGGGCCCGGACTAGCGGGAATAACCACAAATACGCAGTATTTT.